The sequence of this TCR beta chain was determined in a study of blood T cell repertoires in COVID-19. Across the whole study: Material from acute and convalescent COVID-19 was sourced from the United States, Italy and Spain. PBMCs, B-cell-depleted T cells, or T cells provided the cDNA or gDNA that made up the material.

Per the authors' pipeline: Amplification with reference gene primers provided the estimates of nucleated cell counts. TCRdb keeps only in-frame clones here, not all; method: immunoSEQ multiplex PCR. D and trimming come from the DNA, and the V and J calls and clone size come from that table. The data hold 150,000 to 200,000 clones, with approximately 81% observed a single time. CDR1 and CDR2 from the germline V gene are SGHAT and FQNNGV. V was trimmed by 1 base and J by 5 bases, leaving 14 bases between them. This CDR3 is built from 15 residues. The chain links TRBV11-2 to TRBJ1-2, with D possibly TRBD1 on 6 matching bases. What was sequenced was peripheral blood. This clonotype was obtained from a man between 18 and 29 years old with active or convalescent COVID-19. The CDR3 nucleotides read TGTGCCAGCAGCTTAGGAAGCAGGGGCGATTATGGCTACACCTTC. This gives the protein CASSLGSRGDYGYTF.